This T cell receptor beta chain was profiled in a study of blood T cell repertoires in COVID-19. About the study: Donors in the United States, Italy and Spain gave samples during acute or convalescent COVID-19. T cells, B-cell-depleted T cells, or PBMCs supplied cDNA or gDNA.

Methods used by the authors: Reference gene primer amplification yielded estimated nucleated cell counts. Measured with immunoSEQ multiplex PCR; TCRdb has only the in-frame clones, and not every one. V and J calls and clone size follow that table, whereas D and trimming were derived from the DNA. The repertoire consists of about 240,000 clones, with about four fifths occurring once and the leading ten covering 1.9%. The CDR3 extends over 14 amino acids. V was clipped by 0 bases and J by 3 bases; unmatched bases: 0. Per the germline V gene, CDR1 is SEHNR and CDR2 is FQNEAQ (reference sequence). The chain recombines TRBV7-9 with TRBJ2-7; 9 nucleotides match TRBD1. The TCR comes from a young man who had recovered from COVID-19. Sequences were obtained from peripheral blood. The CDR3 protein is CASSLADRGYEQYF. The DNA of the CDR3 is TGTGCCAGCAGCTTAGCGGACAGGGGCTACGAGCAGTACTTC.